The 24 T cell receptor beta chains in this list originate from one sample, sequenced in a study of read filtering for tumor transcriptome and immune sequencing. Molecular barcoded adaptors covering alpha/delta and beta/gamma chains were used on approximately 400 ng RNA. TCRdb redid the calling of the reads with MiXCR, one entry per CDR3 protein. The data contain about 37,000 distinct CDR3 sequences, around 15% of them singletons. The source material was a population of CD138-negative cells sorted from bone marrow. These receptors originate from a donor at least 40 years old with multiple myeloma.

In this sample, this clonotype turned up many times. The genes are TRBV12-3 or TRBV12-4 and TRBJ1-1; no reliable D call. The CDR3 runs 13 residues. V lost 5 bases, J lost 8 bases, and 15 bases lay in between. In nucleotides, the CDR3 is TGTGCCAGCAGTCCCTTCTCCCAGGAAGAAGCTTTCTTT. This codes for CASSPFSQEEAFF.

This clonotype showed up many times. This CDR3 is CASSQEPGPGEQYF. The CDR3 DNA reads as TGCGCCAGCAGCCAAGAACCGGGCCCGGGCGAGCAGTACTTC. V and J are TRBV4-3 and TRBJ2-7; D is undetermined. Looked up from germline, CDR1 is LGHNA and CDR2 is YSLEER. V lost 0 bases and J 6 bases, leaving 12 bases between the germline ends. This CDR3 is built from 14 residues.

This clonotype was observed many times. The V gene is TRBV5-1, the J gene TRBJ2-3; 12 positions match TRBD1. This CDR3 spans 14 amino acids. Germline CDR1 reads SGHRS; CDR2 reads YFSETQ. The V and J ends lost 4 bases and 6 bases, in that order; junction bases with no gene match: 3. The CDR3 protein is CASSGGTGGDTQYF. The CDR3 bases are TGCGCCAGCAGCGGCGGGACAGGGGGCGATACGCAGTATTTT.

This clonotype was detected many times. The V gene is TRBV12-3 or TRBV12-4, the J gene TRBJ1-2, with 10 nucleotides matching TRBD1. After removal of 5 bases from V and 8 bases from J, the junction contained 8 bases not matched to a gene. The CDR3 has 14 amino acids. This CDR3 is CASSADRGKRGYTF. In DNA, the CDR3 is TGTGCCAGCAGTGCGGACAGGGGGAAGAGAGGCTACACCTTC.

This clonotype has at least ten counts. This chain uses TRBV20-1 with TRBJ2-7; no firm D call. V dropped 3 bases and J dropped 6 bases, with 12 bases sitting between them. CDR3 length: 12 amino acids. The germline gives CDR1 DFQATT, CDR2 SNEGSKA (reference sequence). CDR3 sequence reads: CSASVRQLEQYF. The CDR3 DNA reads TGCAGTGCTAGCGTGCGGCAGCTCGAGCAGTACTTC.

This clonotype has only a few counts. One base away lies a much larger clone, so this may be a sequencing read error. The V and J genes are TRBV7-2 and TRBJ2-7, with D possibly being TRBD1 (5 bases). Deletions cut 5 bases from V and 3 bases from J, with 11 bases between. Germline CDR1 and CDR2: SGHTA and FQGNSA. The CDR3 totals 13 residues. The CDR3 loop reads CASSPRQNYEQYF. DNA for the CDR3: TGTGCCAGCAGCCCCCGACAGAACTACGAGCAGTACTTC.

In its sample, this clonotype was seen many times. In DNA, the CDR3 is TGCAGTGCGAAGCAGGGGGCTGAACCCTACGAGCAGTACTTC. The encoded protein is CSAKQGAEPYEQYF. This chain links TRBV20-1 with TRBJ2-7; 8 nucleotides align to TRBD1. Germline V CDR1 and CDR2: DFQATT, SNEGSKA (reference sequence). The CDR3 is 14 residues long. The ends lost 6 bases at V and 2 bases at J; junction bases unmatched: 9.

This clonotype was seen many times. The chain links TRBV12-3 or TRBV12-4 to TRBJ2-2; D is ambiguous. The CDR3 consists of 11 residues. V gave up 7 bases and J gave up 8 bases, with 8 bases separating them. This CDR3 is CASIARGELFF. As DNA, the CDR3 is TGTGCCAGCATTGCGAGGGGGGAGCTGTTTTTT.

The table lists this clonotype with many counts. The chain links TRBV19 to TRBJ2-1, with TRBD2 matching 9 bases. V trimming: 3 bases; J trimming: 8 bases; junction bases outside the gene matches: 17. CDR3 length equals 18 residues. Looked up from germline, CDR1 is LNHDA and CDR2 is SQIVND (reference sequence). The CDR3 nucleotides are TGTGCCAGTAGTATGTCAATGAGGCGTCTAGCGGGACTAGATGAGCAGTTCTTC. It codes for CASSMSMRRLAGLDEQFF. Complete variable domain (other parts from reference TRBV19 and TRBJ2-1): DGGITQSPKYLFRKEGQNVTLSCEQNLNHDAMYWYRQDPGQGLRLIYYSQIVNDFQKGDIAEGYSVSREKKESFPLTVTSAQKNPTAFYLCASSMSMRRLAGLDEQFFGPGTRLTVL.

This clonotype came up many times. The chain joins TRBV18 to TRBJ2-5, with TRBD2 as a possible D gene (5 bases). The CDR3 has 16 residues. The germline V gene has CDR1 KGHSH and CDR2 LQKENI. Trimming removed 3 bases from V and 0 bases from J, with 14 bases in between. The CDR3 here is CASSPTQLAYQETQYF. The CDR3 nucleotides are TGTGCCAGCTCACCCACCCAATTAGCGTACCAAGAGACCCAGTACTTC.

This clonotype has ten or more counts. The chain joins TRBV6-1 to TRBJ1-5; a weak D match, TRBD1 (6 bases). The length of the CDR3 is 13 residues. V lost 8 bases and J lost 3, with 11 bases in between. Germline V gives CDR1 MNHNS, CDR2 SASEGT. In DNA form, the CDR3 reads TGTGCCAGCCGTACAGGGAACAATCAGCCCCAGCATTTT. This sequence encodes CASRTGNNQPQHF.

For this clonotype: A much larger clone lies a single base off, so this may be a read error. Since the CDR3 does not end with the conserved phenylalanine or tryptophan, this likely comes from a read error. The chain couples TRBV27 to TRBJ1-1; possible D gene TRBD1, 5 bases. Trimming took 7 bases from V and 5 from J, leaving 14 bases between them. This CDR3 has 13 residues. CDR1 MNHEY and CDR2 SMNVEV come from the germline V gene (reference sequence). CDR3 bases: TGTGCCAGCATCGGGGCTGGGGGGACTGAAGCTTTCATT. It is translated as CASIGAGGTEAFI.

This clonotype turned up a few times. The chain couples TRBV20-1 to TRBJ1-3; D is undetermined. Looked up from germline, CDR1 is DFQATT and CDR2 is SNEGSKA (reference sequence). This CDR3 spans 15 amino acids. V lost 2 bases to trimming and J lost 0 bases, with 11 bases between them. CDR3 sequence (DNA): TGCAGTGCTAGACCTCTAAGGGACTCTGGAAACACCATATATTTT. It translates to CSARPLRDSGNTIYF.

Many counts were recorded for this clonotype. This chain uses TRBV10-1 with TRBJ2-7; 8 nucleotides agree with TRBD1. Trimming cost V 2 bases and J 6 bases; bases outside gene matches: 3. This CDR3 region has 13 residues. Germline CDR1 is WNHNN and CDR2 is SYGVQD (reference sequence). The CDR3 region is CASSERTGREQYF. The CDR3 DNA is TGCGCCAGCAGTGAGCGGACAGGGCGCGAGCAGTACTTC.

In this sample, this clonotype turned up many times. The V and J genes are TRBV29-1 and TRBJ2-7; TRBD2 is a possible D gene (5 bases). Deletions cut 5 bases from V and 6 bases from J, with 11 bases between. Looked up from germline, CDR1 is SQVTM and CDR2 is ANQGSEA. The CDR3 contains 11 residues. CDR3 protein: CSVHEGREQYF. DNA of the CDR3: TGCAGCGTTCATGAGGGTCGCGAGCAGTACTTC.

This clonotype was observed a handful of times. A much larger clone differs by one base, so this may be a read error. The chain links TRBV4-3 to TRBJ2-3; D is unresolved. The CDR3 has 15 amino acids. Germline values: CDR1 LGHNA, CDR2 YSLEER. DNA for the CDR3: TGCGCCAGCAGCCAAGATTCGGCTCTAACAGATACGCTGTATTTT. It translates to CASSQDSALTDTLYF.

This clonotype showed up just a few times. The rearrangement uses TRBV25-1 and TRBJ2-2, with TRBD2 matching over 16 bases. Germline CDR1 MGHDK, CDR2 SYGVNS. The CDR3 covers 17 residues. The V and J ends lost 5 bases and 6 bases, in that order; junction bases with no gene match: 6. The DNA of the CDR3 is TGTGCCAGCAGTTGGTCCGGGACTAGCGGGAGGGCCGGGGAGCTGTTTTTT. As protein: CASSWSGTSGRAGELFF. The full variable domain, in which reference TRBV25-1 and TRBJ2-2 provide the parts outside the CDR3, is EADIYQTPRYLVIGTGKKITLECSQTMGHDKMYWYQQDPGMELHLIHYSYGVNSTEKGDLSSESTVSRIRTEHFPLTLESARPSHTSQYLCASSWSGTSGRAGELFFGEGSRLTVL.

Many counts were recorded for this clonotype. The gene calls are TRBV7-2 and TRBJ1-5; 9 bases map to TRBD1. V was clipped by 2 bases and J by 7 bases; unmatched bases: 6. Per germline, CDR1 SGHTA and CDR2 FQGNSA. CDR3 length: 15 residues. The CDR3 coding sequence is TGTGCCAGCAGCTTACAACAGGGGGCCGGCCAGCCCCAGCATTTT. It codes for CASSLQQGAGQPQHF.

This clonotype was seen many times. The J gene is TRBJ2-7, the V gene TRBV20-1; 9 bases agree with TRBD1. The V and J ends lost 3 bases and 4 bases, in that order; junction bases with no gene match: 7. This CDR3 is 14 amino acids long. Germline V CDR1 and CDR2: DFQATT, SNEGSKA (reference sequence). The CDR3 loop is CSARGDRETYEQYF. DNA for the CDR3: TGCAGTGCTAGGGGGGACAGGGAGACTTACGAGCAGTACTTC.

This clonotype was counted many times. The J gene is TRBJ1-2, the V gene TRBV12-3 or TRBV12-4; D is possibly TRBD1 (6 bases). V lost 3 bases to trimming and J lost 2 bases, with 10 bases between them. The CDR3 loop spans 14 amino acids. The CDR3 DNA reads TGTGCCAGCAGTTTGGACAGACTGAACTATGGCTACACCTTC. It translates to CASSLDRLNYGYTF.

This clonotype was seen a few times. The chain combines TRBV28 with TRBJ1-2; D unresolved. The CDR3 contains 13 residues. The germline V gene encodes CDR1 MDHEN and CDR2 SYDVKM. V lost 2 bases and J 2 bases, leaving 6 bases between the germline ends. CDR3 coding DNA: TGTGCCAGCAGTTTACCCCAGAACTATGGCTACACCTTC. As protein: CASSLPQNYGYTF.

This clonotype was seen at least ten times. The CDR3 protein is CSVVGAGGPDEQFF. DNA of the CDR3: TGCAGCGTTGTAGGAGCGGGAGGGCCGGACGAGCAGTTCTTC. The rearrangement uses TRBV29-1 and TRBJ2-1; 10 positions agree with TRBD2. The CDR3 extends over 14 amino acids. The V and J ends lost 4 bases and 10 bases, in that order; junction bases with no gene match: 10. Germline V gives CDR1 SQVTM, CDR2 ANQGSEA.

This clonotype was seen ten or more times. The chain combines TRBV7-8 with TRBJ2-2; D gene unclear. The V gene lost 10 bases and the J gene lost 2 bases, with 14 bases spanning the gap. The CDR3 covers 14 residues. Germline values: CDR1 SGHVS, CDR2 FQNEAQ. CDR3 sequence reads: CATENALNTGELFF. The CDR3 nucleotides are TGTGCCACGGAAAACGCCCTAAACACCGGGGAGCTGTTTTTT. Using reference TRBV7-8 and TRBJ2-2 for the parts outside the CDR3, the full variable domain is GAGVSQSPRYKVAKRGQDVALRCDPISGHVSLFWYQQALGQGPEFLTYFQNEAQLDKSGLPSDRFFAERPEGSVSTLKIQRTQQEDSAVYLCATENALNTGELFFGEGSRLTVL.

This clonotype showed up many times. The V gene is TRBV29-1, the J gene TRBJ1-1, with TRBD1 identical over 7 bases. The CDR3 spans 17 residues. From germline, CDR1 is SQVTM and CDR2 ANQGSEA. J lost 1 base, V lost 0 bases, and 11 bases had no gene match. The CDR3 DNA reads as TGCAGCGTTGAAGATCAAGGGGGCCGTATCCCGAACACTGAAGCTTTCTTT. Translation: CSVEDQGGRIPNTEAFF.